This TCR beta chain was captured in a study of T cells after somatic rescue of genetic block. CDR1 MNHNS and CDR2 SASEGT come from the germline V gene. The V gene lost 8 bases and the J gene lost 3 bases, with 14 bases spanning the gap. This CDR3 is 13 amino acids long. Profiled with immunoSEQ multiplex PCR; TCRdb holds only in-frame clones, not every one. Of some 70,000 clones in the sample, roughly 93% were seen once. The sample consisted of peripheral blood mononuclear cells (PBMCs). The chain links TRBV6-1 to TRBJ2-7, with D possibly TRBD1 on 5 matching bases. This TCR was sampled from a man aged 25-45 years. CDR3 nucleotides: TGTGCCAGCCGCTCTCAAGGGGACTACGAGCAGTACTTC. Amino acids: CASRSQGDYEQYF.